A selection of T cell receptor beta chains follows, all from one sample in a study of blood T cell repertoires in COVID-19. Generated by immunoSEQ multiplex PCR, the TCRdb table keeps only in-frame clones and is missing some. The data show a few hundred thousand clones, around 83% seen once. The sequenced sample consisted of peripheral blood. These receptors came from a woman aged 45 to 65 with COVID-19, enrolled during active disease. The CDR3 runs from the conserved cysteine through the conserved F or W. D genes are given only for firm matches. Rows give clone size only sometimes, using once, few, many, or a class for an expanded clone.

size	V	D	J	CDR3	DNA
.	TRBV11-3	TRBD2	TRBJ2-1	CASSLASTSGNSNEQFF	TGTGCCAGCAGCTTAGCCTCGACTAGCGGGAATTCCAATGAGCAGTTCTTC
.	TRBV5-1	.	TRBJ1-2	CASSLDGQNYGYTF	TGCGCCAGCAGCTTGGATGGACAAAACTATGGCTACACCTTC
.	TRBV23-1	TRBD1	TRBJ2-6	CASSVNRGAEDRAHSGANVLTF	TGCGCCAGCTCAGTCAATCGGGGCGCGGAGGACAGGGCCCACTCTGGGGCCAACGTCCTGACTTTC
.	TRBV28	TRBD2	TRBJ2-7	CASSGTSGDYEQYF	TGTGCCAGCAGTGGTACTAGCGGGGATTACGAGCAGTACTTC
.	TRBV7-7	.	TRBJ2-5	CASSFGVGETQYF	TGTGCCAGCAGCTTCGGGGTGGGAGAGACCCAGTACTTC
.	TRBV6-2/TRBV6-3	TRBD2	TRBJ2-3	CASSLLATSTDTQYF	TGTGCCAGCAGCTTACTAGCGACTAGCACAGATACGCAGTATTTT
.	TRBV6-1	TRBD1	TRBJ1-1	CASSEDEGANTEAFF	TGTGCCAGCAGTGAAGATGAGGGGGCGAACACTGAAGCTTTCTTT
few	TRBV19	.	TRBJ1-2	CASSIRDNYGYTF	TGTGCCAGTAGTATACGGGATAACTATGGCTACACCTTC
.	TRBV19	TRBD1	TRBJ2-1	CASSSRDRGYNEQFF	TGTGCCAGTAGTTCCCGGGACAGGGGTTACAATGAGCAGTTCTTC
.	TRBV27	TRBD2	TRBJ2-7	CASSFGASGGRYEQYF	TGTGCCAGCAGTTTTGGGGCTAGCGGGGGGAGGTACGAGCAGTACTTC
.	TRBV9	TRBD1	TRBJ2-1	CASSVAVGGALDEQFF	TGTGCCAGCAGCGTAGCGGTAGGGGGCGCTTTGGATGAGCAGTTCTTC
.	TRBV11-2	.	TRBJ1-1	CASSFARGAGNTEAFF	TGTGCCAGCAGCTTTGCCCGGGGGGCGGGGAACACTGAAGCTTTCTTT
.	TRBV2	.	TRBJ1-1	CATSGIGDTEAFF	TGTGCCACCTCGGGGATCGGGGACACTGAAGCTTTCTTT
.	TRBV19	.	TRBJ1-6	CASSIEAGTFQTLHF	TGTGCCAGTAGTATAGAAGCGGGAACCTTCCAGACCCTCCACTTT
.	TRBV18	TRBD1	TRBJ1-2	CASSPRKVGTDGYTF	TGTGCCAGCTCACCACGGAAGGTGGGGACAGATGGCTACACCTTC
.	TRBV5-1	.	TRBJ1-1	CASSLGGVILAEAFF	TGCGCCAGCAGCTTGGGCGGGGTCATTCTGGCTGAAGCTTTCTTT
.	TRBV7-3	.	TRBJ1-1	CASSSTRDTEAFF	TGTGCCAGCAGCTCGACCCGGGACACTGAAGCTTTCTTT
.	TRBV19	TRBD1	TRBJ2-5	CASSIGDRAGETQYF	TGTGCCAGTAGTATAGGGGACAGGGCGGGGGAGACCCAGTACTTC
.	TRBV19	TRBD1	TRBJ2-2	CASARDRGTGELFF	TGTGCCAGTGCCCGGGACAGGGGTACCGGGGAGCTGTTTTTT
.	TRBV20-1	.	TRBJ2-1	CSASGQGGRNEQFF	TGCAGTGCTAGTGGTCAGGGGGGAAGGAATGAGCAGTTCTTC
.	TRBV7-9	.	TRBJ1-1	CASSRGHPNTEAFF	TGTGCCAGCAGCCGAGGACACCCGAACACTGAAGCTTTCTTT
.	TRBV6-6	TRBD1	TRBJ1-2	CASSYSRGRDGYTF	TGTGCCAGCAGTTACTCGAGGGGGCGCGATGGCTACACCTTC
.	TRBV2	TRBD2	TRBJ2-2	CASRGGLYSGELFF	TGTGCCAGCAGGGGAGGGTTGTATTCCGGGGAGCTGTTTTTT
few	TRBV4-1	.	TRBJ1-2	CASSQEGGRYSYGYTF	TGCGCCAGCAGCCAAGAGGGGGGGCGGTATAGCTATGGCTACACCTTC
.	TRBV19	TRBD1	TRBJ2-7	CASSRDRGSYEQYF	TGTGCCAGTAGCCGGGACAGGGGCTCCTACGAGCAGTACTTC
.	TRBV7-9	TRBD1	TRBJ2-7	CASSFSRGRIYEQYF	TGTGCCAGCAGCTTCTCCAGGGGGCGCATCTACGAGCAGTACTTC
.	TRBV21-1	.	TRBJ1-1	CASSKERQPMNTEAFF	TGTGCCAGCAGCAAAGAAAGACAGCCGATGAACACTGAAGCTTTCTTT
.	TRBV7-8	TRBD1	TRBJ2-4	CASSYGQGNIQYF	TGTGCCAGCAGCTATGGACAGGGCAACATTCAGTACTTC
.	TRBV15	TRBD1	TRBJ2-3	CATSSDAPGTGWTDTQYF	TGTGCCACCAGCAGTGATGCCCCCGGGACAGGGTGGACAGATACGCAGTATTTT
.	TRBV5-4	TRBD2	TRBJ2-3	CASSLAWGGAQYF	TGTGCCAGCAGCTTGGCGTGGGGGGGGGCGCAGTATTTT
.	TRBV10-3	TRBD1	TRBJ2-4	CAISEGTVGNIQYF	TGTGCCATCAGTGAGGGGACAGTAGGAAACATTCAGTACTTC
.	TRBV5-6	.	TRBJ2-3	CASSLWGGPDTQYF	TGTGCCAGCAGCTTATGGGGGGGCCCAGATACGCAGTATTTT
.	TRBV7-9	.	TRBJ2-7	CASSLGGGAPYEQYF	TGTGCCAGCAGCTTAGGCGGGGGCGCACCCTACGAGCAGTACTTC
.	TRBV18	.	TRBJ1-2	CASSPPLGDYGYTF	TGTGCCAGCTCACCACCGCTGGGAGACTATGGCTACACCTTC
.	TRBV4-3	.	TRBJ2-3	CASSQIEDTDTQYF	TGCGCCAGCAGCCAGATAGAAGACACAGATACGCAGTATTTT
.	TRBV15	TRBD1	TRBJ2-7	CATSRSQGAQLYEQYF	TGTGCCACCAGCAGATCTCAGGGGGCTCAGCTTTACGAGCAGTACTTC
.	TRBV11-2	.	TRBJ2-3	CASSFRAVAADTQYF	TGTGCCAGCAGCTTTCGCGCTGTAGCGGCCGATACGCAGTATTTT
.	TRBV11-3	.	TRBJ2-7	CASSLDSAYEQYF	TGTGCCAGCAGCTTAGACAGTGCCTACGAGCAGTACTTC
.	TRBV29-1	.	TRBJ2-3	CSLQDGAQDTQYF	TGCAGCCTCCAGGATGGGGCACAAGATACGCAGTATTTT
.	TRBV25-1	TRBD1	TRBJ1-1	CASSEPGGYTEAFF	TGTGCCAGCAGTGAGCCAGGGGGCTACACTGAAGCTTTCTTT
.	TRBV7-9	TRBD1	TRBJ2-6	CASSLGEPGGFSGANVLTF	TGTGCCAGCAGCTTAGGGGAGCCAGGGGGCTTTTCTGGGGCCAACGTCCTGACTTTC
.	TRBV15	.	TRBJ1-4	CATSTGYEKLFF	TGTGCCACCAGCACAGGGTATGAAAAACTGTTTTTT
once	TRBV28	.	TRBJ1-1	CASSMGLLNTEAFF	TGTGCCAGCAGCATGGGACTGTTGAACACTGAAGCTTTCTTT
.	TRBV5-6	.	TRBJ2-2	CASSSPYSTGELFF	TGTGCCAGCAGCTCGCCTTACAGCACCGGGGAGCTGTTTTTT
.	TRBV6-6	.	TRBJ2-1	CASSYLEQFF	TGTGCCAGCAGTTACCTTGAGCAGTTCTTC
.	TRBV5-1	TRBD1	TRBJ1-3	CASSLGQVHSGNTIYF	TGCGCCAGCAGCCTCGGACAGGTCCACTCTGGAAACACCATATATTTT
.	TRBV10-1	.	TRBJ2-2	CASSDMSGELFF	TGCGCCAGCAGTGATATGTCCGGGGAGCTGTTTTTT
.	TRBV10-1	.	TRBJ2-2	CASSLSTLTITGELFF	TGCGCCAGCAGTTTGTCGACTCTTACGATCACCGGGGAGCTGTTTTTT